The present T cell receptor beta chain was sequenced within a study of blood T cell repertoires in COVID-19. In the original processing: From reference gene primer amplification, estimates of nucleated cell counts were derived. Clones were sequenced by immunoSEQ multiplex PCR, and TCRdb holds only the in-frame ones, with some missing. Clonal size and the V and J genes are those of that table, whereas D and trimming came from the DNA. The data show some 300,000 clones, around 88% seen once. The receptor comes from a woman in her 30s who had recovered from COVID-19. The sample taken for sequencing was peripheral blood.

CDR3 amino acids: CASSGAGATNEKLFF. The CDR3 nucleotides are TGTGCCAGCAGCGGAGCAGGGGCAACTAATGAAAAACTGTTTTTT. This chain links TRBV7-9 with TRBJ1-4, with a tentative D call TRBD1 (6 bases). CDR3 size: 15 residues. Trimming removed 5 bases at V and 0 bases at J, with 10 bases between. CDR1 SEHNR and CDR2 FQNEAQ come from the germline V gene (reference sequence). Supplemented by reference TRBV7-9 and TRBJ1-4, the full variable domain reads DTGVSQNPRHKITKRGQNVTFRCDPISEHNRLYWYRQTLGQGPEFLTYFQNEAQLEKSRLLSDRFSAERPKGSFSTLEIQRTEQGDSAMYLCASSGAGATNEKLFFGSGTQLSVL.